The 24 T cell receptor beta chains presented below share a single source sample, sequenced in a study of T cell repertoires in cytomegalovirus infection. Antigens of these TCRs are unknown. In TCRdb, the reads were re-called with MiXCR into one record per CDR3 protein. Counted here are some 500,000 distinct CDR3 sequences, about 40% occurring once; the ten biggest clones make up 40% to 60%. The input for sequencing was cultured PBMCs, taken from culture after CMV antigen stimulation. All receptors come from a human donor in good health (CMV status not recorded). Some clones in this sample may be carry-over from other donors' samples.

V and J are TRBV5-4 and TRBJ2-1; 11 nucleotides match TRBD2. The V gene's germline CDR1 is SGHNT and CDR2 YYREEE (reference sequence). The junction had 10 bases not matched to a gene; V was cut back by 4 bases and J by 10 bases. The CDR3 sequence is 15 residues long. The CDR3 is CASSGGTSGHLEQFF. The CDR3 DNA follows: TGTGCCAGCAGCGGTGGGACTAGCGGACATTTGGAGCAGTTCTTC. The whole variable domain, remainder taken from reference TRBV5-4 and TRBJ2-1, is ETGVTQSPTHLIKTRGQQVTLRCSSQSGHNTVSWYQQALGQGPQFIFQYYREEENGRGNFPPRFSGLQFPNYSSELNVNALELDDSALYLCASSGGTSGHLEQFFGPGTRLTVL.

There are a few counts of this clonotype. The chain has TRBV7-8 and TRBJ2-7; 9 bases are shared with TRBD2. The CDR3 consists of 15 residues. The V segment lost 3 bases and the J segment 3 bases; nucleotides outside the gene matches: 6. CDR1 and CDR2 (germline): SGHVS, FQNEAQ. CDR3 in DNA: TGTGCCAGCAGCTTGGGGACTAGCCTAATCTACGAGCAGTACTTC. Protein product: CASSLGTSLIYEQYF.

V usage is TRBV4-2 and J usage is TRBJ1-1, with D perhaps matching TRBD1 (6 bases). Trimming stripped 5 bases from V and 8 bases from J, with 15 bases between. Germline-derived CDR1 and CDR2 are LGHNA and YNFKEQ. The CDR3 length is 13 residues. CDR3 coding DNA: TGTGCCAGCAGCTATAAACGAGGGGGGGAAGCTTTCTTT. Protein: CASSYKRGGEAFF.

The chain couples TRBV7-2 to TRBJ1-2; D gene ambiguous. Trimming left V 3 bases short and J 8 bases short, with 13 bases between. This CDR3 has 13 amino acids. The germline gives CDR1 SGHTA, CDR2 FQGNSA. This CDR3 is CASSFETLGGYTF. In DNA form, the CDR3 reads TGTGCCAGCAGCTTCGAGACTCTGGGGGGCTACACCTTC.

Points on this clonotype: The junction departs from germline at one end; a sequencing error may be responsible. The V call is TRBV7-9, the J call TRBJ2-3, with 9 bases identical to TRBD2. Germline V gene sequence: CDR1 SEHNR, CDR2 FQNEAQ (reference sequence). The CDR3 contains 14 residues. As DNA, the CDR3 is TGTGCCAGCAGCTTAGTCGCTAGCGGGGATACGCAGTGTTTT. Protein product: CASSLVASGDTQCF.

The chain combines TRBV6-2 or TRBV6-3 with TRBJ2-3; D is perhaps TRBD1 (5 bases). There are 13 residues in the CDR3. V shed 5 bases and J shed 6 bases, with 12 bases lying between them. The germline gives CDR1 MNHEY, CDR2 SVGEGT. The CDR3 is CASSRQGVDTQYF. The DNA of the CDR3 is TGTGCCAGCAGTAGGCAAGGGGTTGATACGCAGTATTTT.

V usage is TRBV4-3 and J usage is TRBJ1-5; D unclear. The germline gives CDR1 LGHNA, CDR2 YSLEER. V gave up 3 bases and J gave up 7 bases, with 10 bases separating them. This CDR3 region has 13 residues. The CDR3 spells CASSQEVGQPQHF. In nucleotides, the CDR3 is TGCGCCAGCAGCCAGGAGGTTGGGCAGCCCCAGCATTTT.

The chain employs TRBV4-3 and TRBJ2-2, with 7 bases aligning to TRBD1. Germline trimming cut 5 bases from V and 6 bases from J; bases unmatched to any gene: 9. The V gene's germline CDR1 is LGHNA and CDR2 YSLEER. This CDR3 is built from 15 residues. The CDR3 reads CASSLTGPDAGELFF. In DNA form, the CDR3 reads TGCGCCAGCAGCTTGACAGGGCCCGATGCCGGGGAGCTGTTTTTT.

The chain is built from TRBV6-6 and TRBJ1-5, with D possibly matching TRBD1 (6 bases). The V and J ends lost 2 bases and 3 bases respectively, with 17 bases between them. The germline V gene encodes CDR1 MNHNY and CDR2 SVGAGI (reference sequence). This CDR3 region has 17 residues. For the CDR3, the DNA is TGTGCCAGCAGTTACAGCCCCGCCGGGACACACAATCAGCCCCAGCATTTT. Residues: CASSYSPAGTHNQPQHF.

The chain employs TRBV7-9 and TRBJ1-1; 7 bases align to TRBD1. Germline V CDR1 and CDR2: SEHNR, FQNEAQ (reference sequence). The V segment lost 5 bases and the J segment 4 bases; nucleotides outside the gene matches: 7. The CDR3 loop spans 14 amino acids. The CDR3 sequence: CASSRQGRVTEAFF. Written as DNA, the CDR3 is TGTGCCAGCAGCCGACAGGGTCGGGTCACTGAAGCTTTCTTT.

This clonotype was picked up many times. CDR3 DNA sequence: TGTGCCAGCAGCTCGTTGGGGCAGGGGGGCTATGGCTACACCTTC. It specifies CASSSLGQGGYGYTF. The chain recombines TRBV7-9 with TRBJ1-2; TRBD1 aligns across 7 bases. The trim removed 4 bases at V and 4 bases at J, leaving 9 bases unmatched. Germline-derived CDR1 and CDR2 are SEHNR and FQNEAQ (reference sequence). The CDR3 extends over 15 amino acids.

In this sample, this clonotype turned up a few times. J is TRBJ2-3 and V is TRBV7-2; 7 nucleotides align to TRBD2. This CDR3 is 15 amino acids long. CDR1 and CDR2 from the germline V gene are SGHTA and FQGNSA. V lost 5 bases to trimming and J lost 3 bases; unmatched junction nucleotides: 8. Here the CDR3 DNA reads TGTGCCAGCAGCCCATGGGCGGGAGCTACAGATACGCAGTATTTT. Encoded protein: CASSPWAGATDTQYF. Complete variable domain (other parts from reference TRBV7-2 and TRBJ2-3): GAGVSQSPSNKVTEKGKDVELRCDPISGHTALYWYRQSLGQGLEFLIYFQGNSAPDKSGLPSDRFSAERTGGSVSTLTIQRTQQEDSAVYLCASSPWAGATDTQYFGPGTRLTVL.

This chain joins TRBV2 and TRBJ2-5; TRBD1 is a possible D gene (6 bases). Germline CDR1 and CDR2: SNHLY and FYNNEI. V lost 4 bases, J lost 3 bases, and 9 bases lay in between. This CDR3 has 13 amino acids. CDR3 amino acids: CASSGDTEETQYF. The CDR3 DNA is TGTGCCAGCAGTGGGGACACCGAAGAGACCCAGTACTTC.

J is TRBJ2-7 and V is TRBV19; D uncertain. The germline CDR1 and CDR2 sequences are LNHDA and SQIVND (reference sequence). The CDR3 runs to 15 residues. Between the trimmed V and J ends, which lost 5 bases and 9 bases, there was a span of 23 bases. The CDR3 protein is CASSSGPTSYAPQYF. As DNA, the CDR3 is TGTGCCAGTAGTTCAGGACCGACTTCGTACGCACCGCAGTACTTC.

The chain uses TRBV20-1 and TRBJ2-3, with unresolved D. The CDR3 runs 13 residues. V lost 1 base, J lost 7 bases, and 12 bases lay in between. Germline V CDR1 and CDR2: DFQATT, SNEGSKA (reference sequence). The CDR3 DNA reads as TGCAGTGCTAGAGGCAACTACGACTATACGCAGTATTTT. Its translation is CSARGNYDYTQYF.

The genes are TRBV6-6 and TRBJ1-4, with TRBD1 as a possible D gene (5 bases). The germline V gene has CDR1 MNHNY and CDR2 SVGAGI (reference sequence). CDR3 length: 14 amino acids. Trimming stripped 9 bases from V and 8 bases from J, with 19 bases between. CDR3 protein: CASSRAQGGEKLFF. The CDR3 DNA reads as TGTGCCAGTAGCAGGGCGCAGGGCGGGGAAAAACTGTTTTTT.

J is TRBJ2-7 and V is TRBV7-2, with D perhaps matching TRBD2 (6 bases). V shed 2 bases and J shed 2 bases, with 10 bases lying between them. From germline, CDR1 is SGHTA and CDR2 FQGNSA. This CDR3 contains 14 residues. CDR3 coding DNA: TGTGCCAGCAGCTTAACGGACTACCCCTACGAGCAGTACTTC. As protein: CASSLTDYPYEQYF.

V is TRBV3-1 and J is TRBJ1-2; unclear D gene. CDR1 LGHDT and CDR2 YNNKEL come from the germline V gene (reference sequence). This CDR3 is built from 15 residues. V dropped 0 bases and J dropped 4 bases, with 12 bases sitting between them. This chain's CDR3 is CASSQDRVTPYGYTF. In DNA form, the CDR3 reads TGTGCCAGCAGCCAAGATCGGGTCACTCCCTATGGCTACACCTTC.

This clonotype was detected ten times or more. The rearrangement uses TRBV7-6 and TRBJ2-1; possibly TRBD2 for D (6 bases). V was trimmed by 0 bases and J by 12 bases, leaving 12 bases between them. Germline V gene data show CDR1 as SGHVS and CDR2 as FNYEAQ. This CDR3 is 13 amino acids long. In nucleotides, the CDR3 is TGTGCCAGCAGCTTAGCTGGGGAGGTGGGGCAGTTCTTC. Translated, it gives CASSLAGEVGQFF.

The sample holds a few counts of this clonotype. The chain couples TRBV12-3 or TRBV12-4 to TRBJ2-3; D is ambiguous. CDR3 length: 13 residues. Trimming pared 7 bases from V and 1 base from J, leaving 9 bases between. The CDR3 sequence: CASTKLRTDTQYF. The CDR3 DNA is TGTGCCAGCACCAAACTGCGCACAGATACGCAGTATTTT.

V and J are TRBV4-3 and TRBJ1-3; TRBD1 might be the D (5 bases). Trimming took off 0 bases at V and 3 bases at J, with 12 bases between the two ends. The CDR3 covers 16 residues. Germline CDR1 reads LGHNA; CDR2 reads YSLEER. CDR3 DNA sequence: TGCGCCAGCAGCCAAGATAGGGGAAAATATGGAAACACCATATATTTT. This gives the protein CASSQDRGKYGNTIYF.

This clonotype turned up a few times. The gene calls are TRBV7-8 and TRBJ1-6; a weak D match, TRBD1 (5 bases). The germline V and J ends were trimmed by 1 base and 5 bases, with 9 bases remaining between them. The CDR3 is 15 residues long. Germline CDR1 reads SGHVS; CDR2 reads FQNEAQ. As DNA, the CDR3 is TGTGCCAGCAGCTTAGATGGGGGGGATAATTCACCCCTCCACTTT. Protein product: CASSLDGGDNSPLHF.

The genes are TRBV6-2 or TRBV6-3 and TRBJ2-3; perhaps TRBD2 as D (5 bases). V lost 4 bases and J lost 4, with 12 bases in between. Germline CDR1 reads MNHEY; CDR2 reads SVGEGT. The CDR3 sequence is 14 residues long. This CDR3 is CASSWANGADTQYF. DNA for the CDR3: TGTGCCAGCAGTTGGGCAAACGGGGCAGATACGCAGTATTTT.

This clonotype showed up just a few times. The genes are TRBV29-1 and TRBJ2-3; the D call may be TRBD1 or TRBD2 (5 bases each). Deletions cut 8 bases from V and 0 bases from J, with 12 bases between. CDR1 and CDR2 (germline): SQVTM, ANQGSEA. The CDR3 loop spans 13 amino acids. The CDR3: CSITGTSTDTQYF. The CDR3 DNA is TGCAGCATTACCGGGACGAGCACAGATACGCAGTATTTT.